The subject of this entry is one T cell receptor beta chain. Profiling relied on immunoSEQ multiplex PCR, and the TCRdb table lists in-frame clones only, not all of them. The data show some 77,000 clones, 89% seen once. The sample comes from a study of T cell changes during pregnancy in multiple sclerosis. Trimming stripped 3 bases from V and 1 base from J, with 12 bases between. The germline V gene has CDR1 LNHNV and CDR2 YYDKDF (reference sequence). This CDR3 is 15 amino acids long. Sequenced material: peripheral blood, taken before pregnancy. This chain connects TRBV15 to TRBJ1-1, with D uncertain. The source is a female donor with multiple sclerosis, enrolled in a pregnancy study. DNA for the CDR3: TGTGCCACCAGCAGTCGGGTCAAACAGAACACTGAAGCTTTCTTT. Protein: CATSSRVKQNTEAFF. The entire variable domain, with the rest obtained from reference TRBV15 and TRBJ1-1, is as follows: DAMVIQNPRYQVTQFGKPVTLSCSQTLNHNVMYWYQQKSSQAPKLLFHYYDKDFNNEADTPDNFQSRRPNTSFCFLDIRSPGLGDTAMYLCATSSRVKQNTEAFFGQGTRLTVV.